This T cell receptor (beta chain) was recorded in a study of T cells after yellow fever vaccination. Note on this clonotype: Its matching antigen is unknown. A read error may be the cause here, since a much bigger clone is one base away.

Universal primer sites and UMIs were introduced during 5'RACE template-switching synthesis of TCR cDNA. TCRdb re-called the 5' RACE reads through MiXCR, storing one row per CDR3 protein. The table has about 150,000 distinct CDR3 sequences, less than 8.5% seen once. General study points: A secondary response was less intense yet reached its peak sooner, at day 5 versus 15.

Source: CD4+ T cells sorted from PBMCs, taken 10 days after the yellow fever booster vaccination. This clonotype originated in a man aged 25-45 years who received the YFV17D yellow fever vaccine.

The CDR3 region is CASRSGQGLRLFF. The DNA of the CDR3 is TGTGCCAGCCGTTCCGGACAGGGTCTGAGACTGTTTTTT. The J gene is TRBJ1-4, the V gene TRBV12-3 or TRBV12-4; 8 bases are a match to TRBD1. The CDR3 has 13 amino acids. After removal of 8 bases from V and 13 bases from J, the junction contained 12 bases not matched to a gene.